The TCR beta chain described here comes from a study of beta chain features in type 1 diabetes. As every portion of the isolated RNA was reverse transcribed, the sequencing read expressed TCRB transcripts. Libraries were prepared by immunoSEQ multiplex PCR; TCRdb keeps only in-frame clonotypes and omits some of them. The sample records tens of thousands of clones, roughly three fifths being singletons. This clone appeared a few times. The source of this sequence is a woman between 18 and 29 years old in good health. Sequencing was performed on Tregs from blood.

DNA of the CDR3: TGTGCCAGTAGGGACAGCCTGAACACTGAAGCTTTCTTT. It is translated as CASRDSLNTEAFF. V is TRBV19 and J is TRBJ1-1, with D perhaps TRBD1 (6 bases). V shed 6 bases and J shed 0 bases, with 8 bases lying between them. Germline V CDR1 and CDR2: LNHDA, SQIVND (reference sequence). There are 13 residues in the CDR3. The whole variable domain, filled in from reference TRBV19 and TRBJ1-1, reads DGGITQSPKYLFRKEGQNVTLSCEQNLNHDAMYWYRQDPGQGLRLIYYSQIVNDFQKGDIAEGYSVSREKKESFPLTVTSAQKNPTAFYLCASRDSLNTEAFFGQGTRLTVV.